Presented here are 24 T cell receptor beta chains from one specimen sequenced in a study of Graves' ophthalmopathy and Graves' hyperthyroidism (dated by TCRdb to 2017 to 2018). The reads were generated on an Illumina HiSeq 2000. For repertoire sequencing, the TCR beta CDR3 regions were amplified from RNA transcripts. The first round was an RT-PCR using HTBI primers with the Qiagen OneStep RT-PCR kit, and this first round was followed by a second-round multiplex PCR, then size selection and purification. TCRdb reran the public reads through fastp at Q25 and MiXCR, keeping productive beta chains. Identical CDR3 protein sequences are pooled into one entry, listed with their most common genes and DNA. The sample includes 650,000 to 800,000 distinct CDR3 sequences, with about 38% observed a single time. Of the sample, roughly 3% falls within the top ten clones. The specimen was peripheral blood. All receptors come from an adult man with Graves' ophthalmopathy.

The chain is built from TRBV10-3 and TRBJ2-2, with D possibly matching TRBD2 (5 bases). The V end lost 2 bases, the J end lost 6 bases, and 7 bases lay between the germline ends. In germline, CDR1 is ENHRY, CDR2 SYGVKD. The CDR3 consists of 13 residues. As DNA, the CDR3 is TGTGCCATCAGTGAGATGGACTCCGGGGAGCTGTTTTTT. Encoded protein: CAISEMDSGELFF.

The sample holds a few counts of this clonotype. This sequence joins TRBV7-2 and TRBJ1-1; D gene unclear. The CDR3 covers 13 residues. Trimming cost V 5 bases and J 4 bases, with 11 bases left between them. The germline gives CDR1 SGHTA, CDR2 FQGNSA. DNA of the CDR3: TGTGCCAGCAGCCAAGCCAGTAGCACTGAAGCTTTCTTT. Translation gives CASSQASSTEAFF.

The genes are TRBV20-1 and TRBJ2-1; D possibly corresponds to TRBD2 (6 bases). The V and J ends lost 2 bases and 0 bases respectively, with 11 bases between them. CDR3 length: 15 amino acids. Germline CDR1 reads DFQATT; CDR2 reads SNEGSKA (reference sequence). The CDR3 loop reads CSARHSGSSYNEQFF. For the CDR3, the DNA is TGCAGTGCTAGACATAGCGGTAGCTCCTACAATGAGCAGTTCTTC.

This clonotype occurred many times. CDR3 sequence: CSVRRQGAEVTEAFF. The CDR3 DNA sequence: TGCAGCGTGCGACGACAGGGGGCGGAGGTCACTGAAGCTTTCTTT. V is TRBV29-1 and J is TRBJ1-1, with TRBD1 matching 10 bases. The ends lost 6 bases at V and 4 bases at J; junction bases unmatched: 11. In germline, CDR1 is SQVTM, CDR2 ANQGSEA. The CDR3 sequence is 15 residues long.

This clonotype was seen at least ten times. This chain links TRBV7-3 with TRBJ2-7, with a possible D match to TRBD1 (6 bases). Germline CDR1 reads SGHTA; CDR2 reads FQGTGA. CDR3 length: 15 residues. Trimming removed 3 bases from V and 1 base from J, with 13 bases in between. CDR3 residues: CASSFNGQGSYEQYF. The DNA of the CDR3 is TGTGCCAGCAGCTTCAATGGGCAGGGGTCCTACGAGCAGTACTTC.

The rearrangement joins TRBV19 to TRBJ2-5; D gene uncertain. The V and J ends lost 1 base and 5 bases respectively, with 8 bases between them. Germline V lookup: CDR1 LNHDA, CDR2 SQIVND (reference sequence). This CDR3 contains 13 residues. CDR3 sequence (DNA): TGTGCCAGTAGTATAGGTGGTCCGGAGACCCAGTACTTC. This encodes CASSIGGPETQYF.

Points on this clonotype: A much larger clonotype is one base distant, so this may be a read error. The chain joins TRBV7-8 to TRBJ2-5, with D hard to call. The V end lost 8 bases, the J end lost 1 base, and 11 bases lay between the germline ends. The germline V gene has CDR1 SGHVS and CDR2 FQNEAQ. CDR3 length: 13 amino acids. CDR3: CASGTIVQETQYF. In DNA form, the CDR3 reads TGTGCCAGCGGCACTATAGTCCAAGAGACCCAGTACTTC.

This clonotype was picked up many times. The chain couples TRBV15 to TRBJ2-2; possibly TRBD1 for D (6 bases). The CDR3 runs to 18 residues. Trimming shortened V by 3 bases and J by 4 bases, and 21 bases separated the two germline ends. Per germline, CDR1 LNHNV and CDR2 YYDKDF (reference sequence). The chain's CDR3 is CATSSHFQGLVGTGELFF. The DNA of the CDR3 is TGTGCCACCAGCAGCCACTTCCAGGGGCTGGTTGGCACCGGGGAGCTGTTTTTT.

The chain uses TRBV25-1 and TRBJ2-5; maybe TRBD2 (6 bases). The ends were cut back, 8 bases at V and 5 bases at J, with 21 bases in the middle. Germline V gene data show CDR1 as MGHDK and CDR2 as SYGVNS. The CDR3 totals 15 residues. CDR3 in DNA: TGTGCCAGCCGAATCGGAGGGGTGGGGAGGGAGACCCAGTACTTC. It codes for CASRIGGVGRETQYF.

The table lists this clonotype with many counts. This sequence joins TRBV7-2 and TRBJ2-7; D possibly corresponds to TRBD2 (5 bases). The CDR3 is 16 residues long. Germline V gene sequence: CDR1 SGHTA, CDR2 FQGNSA. Trimming took off 2 bases at V and 0 bases at J, with 14 bases between the two ends. The CDR3 DNA is TGTGCCAGCAGCTTAAAAGCCGGGGTAGGCTCCTACGAGCAGTACTTC. This translates into CASSLKAGVGSYEQYF.

This clonotype was observed a few times. J is TRBJ2-5 and V is TRBV7-8; D is perhaps TRBD2 (5 bases). Germline-derived CDR1 and CDR2 are SGHVS and FQNEAQ. This CDR3 spans 15 amino acids. V gave up 6 bases and J gave up 5 bases, with 19 bases separating them. DNA of the CDR3: TGTGCCAGCAGTTCGCCCGCCGGGGTTGAGGAGACCCAGTACTTC. This gives the protein CASSSPAGVEETQYF.

The rearrangement uses TRBV15 and TRBJ2-5; 11 positions match TRBD2. The CDR3 is made up of 19 amino acids. Trimming took 3 bases from V and 0 from J; bases not matched to a gene: 12. From germline, CDR1 is LNHNV and CDR2 YYDKDF (reference sequence). The CDR3 loop reads CATSSYGLAGTPYQETQYF. CDR3 DNA: TGTGCCACCAGCAGCTACGGACTAGCGGGTACTCCCTACCAAGAGACCCAGTACTTC.

In its sample, this clonotype was seen many times. The chain carries TRBV11-2 and TRBJ1-1; D is perhaps TRBD1 (6 bases). The CDR3 length is 14 residues. V dropped 3 bases and J dropped 1 base, with 9 bases sitting between them. Germline V lookup: CDR1 SGHAT, CDR2 FQNNGV. CDR3 DNA: TGTGCCAGCAGCTTTAGGACAGCGAACACTGAAGCTTTCTTT. It translates to CASSFRTANTEAFF.

This clonotype showed up just once. V usage is TRBV19 and J usage is TRBJ1-1; 9 nucleotides match TRBD1. This CDR3 comprises 12 residues. Per germline, CDR1 LNHDA and CDR2 SQIVND (reference sequence). With V trimmed by 11 bases and J by 6 bases, 7 bases remained unmatched. The CDR3: CAWSGTGPEAFF. The CDR3 DNA follows: TGTGCCTGGAGTGGGACAGGGCCTGAAGCTTTCTTT. Full variable domain (missing parts from reference TRBV19 and TRBJ1-1): DGGITQSPKYLFRKEGQNVTLSCEQNLNHDAMYWYRQDPGQGLRLIYYSQIVNDFQKGDIAEGYSVSREKKESFPLTVTSAQKNPTAFYLCAWSGTGPEAFFGQGTRLTVV.

V gene TRBV9 combines with J gene TRBJ2-1; perhaps D is TRBD1 or TRBD2 (5 bases each). The germline gives CDR1 SGDLS, CDR2 YYNGEE. CDR3 length: 16 residues. V lost 0 bases and J lost 0, with 10 bases in between. The CDR3 DNA sequence: TGTGCCAGCAGCGTAGGCCCGGGGCGCTCCTACAATGAGCAGTTCTTC. It is translated as CASSVGPGRSYNEQFF. Looking up the rest from reference TRBV9 and TRBJ2-1 gives the full variable domain: DSGVTQTPKHLITATGQRVTLRCSPRSGDLSVYWYQQSLDQGLQFLIQYYNGEERAKGNILERFSAQQFPDLHSELNLSSLELGDSALYFCASSVGPGRSYNEQFFGPGTRLTVL.

This clonotype was recorded at least ten times. This rearrangement joins TRBV2 to TRBJ1-6; no definite D call. Germline V gene data show CDR1 as SNHLY and CDR2 as FYNNEI. The ends were cut back, 6 bases at V and 10 bases at J, with 16 bases in the middle. This CDR3 region has 14 residues. CDR3 nucleotides: TGTGCCAGCAGGCTCGGGGAGGCAAGCTCACCCCTCCACTTT. Its translation is CASRLGEASSPLHF.

The V gene is TRBV20-1, the J gene TRBJ2-7; a possible D gene is TRBD1 (6 bases). The length of the CDR3 is 13 residues. Germline V CDR1 and CDR2: DFQATT, SNEGSKA (reference sequence). Deletions cut 4 bases from V and 2 bases from J, with 12 bases between. CDR3 region: CSAKDRGAYEQYF. The DNA for the CDR3 is TGCAGTGCTAAGGACAGAGGGGCCTACGAGCAGTACTTC.

The rearrangement joins TRBV29-1 to TRBJ2-3, with 8 bases identical to TRBD1. The trim removed 3 bases at V and 2 bases at J, leaving 10 bases unmatched. This CDR3 spans 16 amino acids. Germline V gene sequence: CDR1 SQVTM, CDR2 ANQGSEA. CDR3: CSVERQGMGNTDTQYF. The CDR3 DNA reads TGCAGCGTTGAGAGACAGGGGATGGGGAACACAGATACGCAGTATTTT.

A remark on this clonotype: This sequence may be a read error, since a much larger clone differs from it by one base. This chain joins TRBV5-6 and TRBJ1-2; tentatively, D is TRBD1 (6 bases). V lost 7 bases and J lost 2, with 15 bases in between. From germline, CDR1 is SGHDT and CDR2 YYEEEE. CDR3 length: 14 residues. The CDR3 is CASRYGQRNYGYTF. CDR3 nucleotides: TGTGCCAGCCGCTACGGACAGAGAAACTATGGCTACACCTTC.

This clonotype was recorded once. The junction differs from germline at one of its ends, possibly a read error. CDR3 in amino acids: CASSRLLAAPGHNTRELFF. CDR3 bases: TGCGCCAGCAGCCGATTACTAGCGGCCCCGGGCCACAACACCAGGGAGCTGTTTTTT. The chain couples TRBV4-1 to TRBJ2-2, with 8 bases aligning to TRBD2. This CDR3 is built from 19 residues. The germline CDR1 and CDR2 sequences are MGHRA and YSYEKL.

This clonotype was picked up many times. The CDR3 spells CASSQNRGNGYTF. The CDR3 DNA reads as TGCGCCAGCAGCCAAAACAGGGGAAATGGCTACACCTTC. This chain links TRBV4-1 with TRBJ1-2; 7 bases are a match to TRBD1. V lost 2 bases and J lost 6; bases outside the gene matches: 3. CDR1 MGHRA and CDR2 YSYEKL come from the germline V gene. The CDR3 loop spans 13 amino acids.

This clonotype showed up just a few times. This chain joins TRBV7-3 and TRBJ2-5, with 9 bases fitting TRBD1. CDR1 and CDR2 (germline): SGHTA, FQGTGA. V lost 6 bases and J lost 5; bases outside the gene matches: 13. This CDR3 is built from 16 residues. CDR3: CASSYSGTGSGETQYF. CDR3 bases: TGTGCCAGCAGTTACTCTGGGACAGGGTCAGGGGAGACCCAGTACTTC.

This clonotype was seen at least ten times. The chain is built from TRBV9 and TRBJ1-4; D gene unclear. CDR1 is SGDLS and CDR2 is YYNGEE in the germline V gene. V shed 3 bases and J shed 8 bases, with 17 bases lying between them. The CDR3 is made up of 15 amino acids. In nucleotides, the CDR3 is TGTGCCAGCAGCGCGAAGGCACAAACGGGGGAAAAACTGTTTTTT. Translating gives CASSAKAQTGEKLFF.

CDR3 residues: CASSTRTGGSPLHF. The CDR3 nucleotides read TGTGCCAGTAGTACTAGGACAGGGGGCTCACCCCTCCACTTT. V is TRBV19 and J is TRBJ1-6, with 11 bases aligning to TRBD1. Germline V gene lookup returns CDR1 LNHDA and CDR2 SQIVND (reference sequence). The J segment lost 10 bases and the V segment lost 4 bases, leaving 3 bases of the junction unmatched. The CDR3 sequence is 14 residues long.